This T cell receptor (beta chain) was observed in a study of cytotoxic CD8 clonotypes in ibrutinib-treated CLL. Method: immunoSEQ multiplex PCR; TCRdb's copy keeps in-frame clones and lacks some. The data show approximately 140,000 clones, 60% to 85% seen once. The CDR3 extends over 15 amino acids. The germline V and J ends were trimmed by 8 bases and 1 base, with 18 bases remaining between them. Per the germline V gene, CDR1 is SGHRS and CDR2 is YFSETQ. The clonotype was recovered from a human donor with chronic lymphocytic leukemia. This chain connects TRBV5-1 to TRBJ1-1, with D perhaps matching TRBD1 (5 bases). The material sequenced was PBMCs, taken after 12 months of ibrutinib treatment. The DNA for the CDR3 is TGCGCCAGTACAGAGGTCTCGACAGCGAACACTGAAGCTTTCTTT. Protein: CASTEVSTANTEAFF.